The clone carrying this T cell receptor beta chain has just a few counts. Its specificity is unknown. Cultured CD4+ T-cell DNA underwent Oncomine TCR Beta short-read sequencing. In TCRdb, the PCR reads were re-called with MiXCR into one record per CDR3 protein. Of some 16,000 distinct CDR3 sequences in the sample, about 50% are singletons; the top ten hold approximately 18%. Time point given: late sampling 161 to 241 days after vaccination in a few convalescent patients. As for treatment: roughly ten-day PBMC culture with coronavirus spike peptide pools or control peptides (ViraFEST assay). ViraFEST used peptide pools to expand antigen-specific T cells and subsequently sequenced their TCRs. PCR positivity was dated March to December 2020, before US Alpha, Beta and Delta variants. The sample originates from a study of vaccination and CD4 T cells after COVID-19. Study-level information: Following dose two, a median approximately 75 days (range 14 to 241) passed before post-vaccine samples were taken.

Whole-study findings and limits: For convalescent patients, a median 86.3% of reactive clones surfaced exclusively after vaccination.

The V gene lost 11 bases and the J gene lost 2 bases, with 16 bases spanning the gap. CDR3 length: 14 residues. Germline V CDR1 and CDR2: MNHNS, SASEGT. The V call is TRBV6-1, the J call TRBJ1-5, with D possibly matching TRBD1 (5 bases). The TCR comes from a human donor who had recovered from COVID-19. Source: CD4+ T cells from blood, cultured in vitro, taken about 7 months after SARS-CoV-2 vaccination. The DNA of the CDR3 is TGTGCCCGCGGATGGGGGTCAGGCAATCAGCCCCAGCATTTT. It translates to CARGWGSGNQPQHF.